The clone carrying this T cell receptor beta chain was counted ten times or more. This sample was taken from a study of neurological immune-mediated disorders. TCRdb called the 5' RACE reads again in MiXCR, with one record for every CDR3 protein. The sample carries some 37,000 distinct CDR3 sequences, about 3.3% recorded once. The V end was cut by 8 bases, the J end by 2 bases, with 12 bases between. Germline CDR1 ENHRY, CDR2 SYGVKD. CDR3 length: 13 residues. As for time point: longitudinal time-point 1 (baseline). The sample consisted of PBMCs. This receptor was obtained from an older woman with multiple sclerosis. The chain links TRBV10-3 to TRBJ1-2; D might be TRBD1 (6 bases). The CDR3 is CAIEGVGNYGYTF. In DNA form, the CDR3 reads TGTGCCATCGAGGGGGTAGGGAACTATGGCTACACCTTC.